This TCR beta chain stems from a study of cytomegalovirus exposure and HLA in healthy donors. PCR involved 60 Vbeta and 13 Jbeta primers. Libraries were prepared by immunoSEQ multiplex PCR; TCRdb keeps only in-frame clonotypes and omits some of them. The sample comprises 100,000 or so clones, 76% of which are singletons, and just under 4% rests with the top ten. Material: PBMCs. This TCR came from a woman aged 50 to 60 in good health and CMV-seropositive.

CDR3 coding DNA: TGTGCCAGCAGCTTAGGTCGGGGGGCGAGAATCTTTGGCTATGGCTACACCTTC. It translates to CASSLGRGARIFGYGYTF. This chain uses TRBV11-2 with TRBJ1-2, with D maybe TRBD1 (6 bases). The V and J ends lost 1 base and 4 bases respectively, with 22 bases between them. The CDR3 contains 18 residues. Germline assignment: CDR1 SGHAT and CDR2 FQNNGV.